A single T cell receptor (beta chain) is shown here with its context. The antigen is not known. The CDR3 sequence is 15 residues long. The V segment lost 6 bases and the J segment 8 bases; nucleotides outside the gene matches: 9. This entry comes from a study of post-analysis software for immune sequencing data. Overall study: Relapsing-remitting, secondary progressive and progressive-relapsing courses of multiple sclerosis were included. Study-level findings and limits: Among several TRBV segments more frequent in patients than controls were TRBV5-6, TRBV5-1 and TRBV20-1.

TCR beta libraries were prepared from cDNA with unique molecular identifiers. TCRdb called the PCR reads again in MiXCR, with one record for every CDR3 protein. The repertoire holds around 500,000 distinct CDR3 sequences, 34% seen once, with 5% to 6% in the top ten. Sequenced material: blood. This receptor was taken from a girl younger than 18 with multiple sclerosis. This chain connects TRBV12-3 or TRBV12-4 to TRBJ2-1; TRBD1 matches at 11 bases. This chain's CDR3 is CASSSMDRGQDEQFF. In DNA, the CDR3 is TGTGCCAGCAGCAGCATGGACAGGGGGCAAGATGAGCAGTTCTTC.